The 6 T cell receptor beta chains below all came from one sample that was sequenced in a study of T-cell memory formation after mild COVID-19 (dated by TCRdb to the early 2020s). Receptor libraries were prepared by 5' RACE. Sequenced on an Illumina NovaSeq 6000. The public sequencing data were trimmed at Q25 with fastp and processed into clonotypes with MiXCR by TCRdb, which kept only in-frame beta chains. CDR3 protein duplicates are merged, each entry listing the most common genes and DNA. In all, the sample holds around 400,000 distinct CDR3 sequences, and 20% to 25% of those were seen once. Clones ranked in the top ten supply 8.5% to 10% of the sample. Sample: PBMCs or a T cell subset sorted from them (not recorded which). The receptors here all came from an adult woman who had mild COVID-19 (a few samples of this study predate the infection). The sample titles of this study are shuffled in the database, so cell type and time point are left out; the donor was told from shared clones.

The J gene is TRBJ1-2, the V gene TRBV19; D is undetermined. The CDR3 loop spans 15 amino acids. V lost 1 base and J lost 4, with 13 bases in between. The germline CDR1 and CDR2 sequences are LNHDA and SQIVND (reference sequence). This chain's CDR3 is CASSIVLGESYGYTF. CDR3 DNA sequence: TGTGCCAGTAGTATAGTGCTGGGAGAGAGCTATGGCTACACCTTC. Looking up the rest from reference TRBV19 and TRBJ1-2 gives the full variable domain: DGGITQSPKYLFRKEGQNVTLSCEQNLNHDAMYWYRQDPGQGLRLIYYSQIVNDFQKGDIAEGYSVSREKKESFPLTVTSAQKNPTAFYLCASSIVLGESYGYTFGSGTRLTVV.

This chain's CDR3 is CASSVGGEVNTEAFF. The CDR3 DNA sequence: TGTGCCAGCAGCGTAGGGGGAGAAGTGAACACTGAAGCTTTCTTT. This chain connects TRBV9 to TRBJ1-1; D is unclear. The CDR3 has 15 amino acids. In germline, CDR1 is SGDLS, CDR2 YYNGEE. The V end was cut by 0 bases, the J end by 0 bases, with 9 bases between.

This clonotype came up once. The chain employs TRBV20-1 and TRBJ2-1, with TRBD2 as a possible D gene (6 bases). Trimming left V 3 bases short and J 0 bases short, with 9 bases between. Germline V lookup: CDR1 DFQATT, CDR2 SNEGSKA (reference sequence). This CDR3 is built from 14 residues. This CDR3 is CSASFGGSYNEQFF. Written as DNA, the CDR3 is TGCAGTGCTAGTTTCGGGGGCTCCTACAATGAGCAGTTCTTC.

The chain links TRBV7-8 to TRBJ2-1, with 12 bases fitting TRBD2. The germline V gene encodes CDR1 SGHVS and CDR2 FQNEAQ. The CDR3 is made up of 15 amino acids. V shed 1 base, J shed 6 bases, and the junction held 1 base outside the gene matches. CDR3 DNA sequence: TGTGCCAGCAGCTTAGTGACTAGCGGGAGCAATGAGCAGTTCTTC. It specifies CASSLVTSGSNEQFF.

The table lists this clonotype with a few counts. This chain uses TRBV30 with TRBJ2-1, with a weak D call TRBD1 (5 bases). Germline V lookup: CDR1 GTSNPN, CDR2 SVGIG (reference sequence). This CDR3 has 13 amino acids. Trimming took 0 bases from V and 9 from J, leaving 12 bases between them. CDR3 protein: CAWSVGARGEQFF. In nucleotides, the CDR3 is TGTGCCTGGAGTGTAGGGGCGCGAGGTGAGCAGTTCTTC.

The chain is built from TRBV19 and TRBJ1-1; D may be TRBD1 (6 bases). CDR3 length: 16 amino acids. The ends were cut back, 2 bases at V and 5 bases at J, with 18 bases in the middle. CDR1 and CDR2 from the germline V gene are LNHDA and SQIVND (reference sequence). The CDR3 protein is CASSIRAAGAHTEAFF. CDR3 nucleotides: TGTGCCAGTAGTATAAGGGCGGCGGGGGCGCATACTGAAGCTTTCTTT.